This is a list of T cell receptor beta chains from one sample in a study of CD8+ T cells in alopecia areata. Libraries were prepared by immunoSEQ multiplex PCR; TCRdb keeps only in-frame clonotypes and omits some of them. The sample holds 200,000 or so clones; around 62% are singletons and the top ten take 0.4% to 0.55%. Sequenced here: CD4+ T cells sorted from blood, sampled at week 0. These TCRs come from a human donor with alopecia areata. Both conserved end residues are part of each CDR3. A D gene is named only where the DNA matches it firmly. Expanded clones are given a class, and other clones once, few, many or no size at all.

14	TRBJ2-7	TRBV10-3	once	TRBD1	CAISEGTGGDEQYF	TGTGCCATCAGTGAAGGGACAGGTGGGGACGAGCAGTACTTC
13	TRBJ1-2	TRBV6-5	once	-	CASSSGTRYGYTF	TGTGCCAGCAGTTCCGGGACGCGGTATGGCTACACCTTC
17	TRBJ1-1	TRBV4-2	-	-	CASSQPGTGRRNTEAFF	TGTGCCAGCAGCCAACCAGGAACAGGGCGGAGGAACACTGAAGCTTTCTTT
14	TRBJ1-2	TRBV7-2	-	TRBD1	CASRPLTGSYGYTF	TGTGCCAGCAGACCATTGACAGGGTCCTATGGCTACACCTTC
14	TRBJ2-4	TRBV25-1	few	-	CASRSPEAKNIQYF	TGTGCCAGCAGATCCCCCGAGGCCAAAAACATTCAGTACTTC
14	TRBJ2-7	TRBV7-9	-	-	CASSLKGRGHEQYF	TGTGCCAGCAGCTTAAAGGGCAGGGGCCACGAGCAGTACTTC
12	TRBJ2-3	TRBV2	-	-	CASRLSTDTQYF	TGTGCCAGCAGACTGTCCACAGATACGCAGTATTTT
15	TRBJ1-1	TRBV6-5	-	-	CASSYVGPGNTEAFF	TGTGCCAGCAGTTACGTGGGACCGGGGAACACTGAAGCTTTCTTT
11	TRBJ1-1	TRBV29-1	-	-	CSGFREGEAFF	TGCAGCGGATTCAGAGAGGGTGAAGCTTTCTTT
14	TRBJ1-1	TRBV19	-	-	CASSIATANTEAFF	TGTGCCAGTAGTATCGCGACAGCGAACACTGAAGCTTTCTTT
19	TRBJ2-7	TRBV6-1	-	-	CASSERIGGRSSGPYEQYF	TGTGCCAGCAGTGAAAGGATAGGGGGCAGGTCTAGCGGACCCTACGAGCAGTACTTC
12	TRBJ1-4	TRBV30	-	-	CAWSAQNEKLFF	TGTGCCTGGAGTGCTCAGAATGAAAAACTGTTTTTT
13	TRBJ2-5	TRBV29-1	-	TRBD1	CSVSDRGVETQYF	TGCAGCGTATCCGACAGGGGAGTAGAGACCCAGTACTTC
14	TRBJ2-7	TRBV6-5	-	TRBD2	CATKRWEGAYEQYF	TGTGCCACGAAACGGTGGGAGGGAGCCTACGAGCAGTACTTC
16	TRBJ2-3	TRBV11-2	-	-	CASSLWARDSTDTQYF	TGTGCCAGCAGCTTATGGGCCCGGGACAGCACAGATACGCAGTATTTT
15	TRBJ1-2	TRBV30	-	-	CAWSDTSQGYYGYTF	TGTGCCTGGAGTGACACTAGTCAGGGCTACTATGGCTACACCTTC
14	TRBJ1-1	TRBV15	-	TRBD1	CATSTLDRGTEAFF	TGTGCCACCAGCACCTTAGACAGGGGTACTGAAGCTTTCTTT
12	TRBJ2-1	TRBV29-1	-	TRBD2	CRTTSGTNEQFF	TGCAGAACCACTAGCGGGACCAATGAGCAGTTCTTC
15	TRBJ2-6	TRBV30	-	-	CAWSLRTGGANVLTF	TGTGCCTGGAGTCTTCGGACGGGTGGGGCCAACGTCCTGACTTTC
16	TRBJ2-5	TRBV14	-	-	CASSPIGARYAETQYF	TGTGCCAGCAGCCCTATAGGGGCGCGTTATGCAGAGACCCAGTACTTC
15	TRBJ1-6	TRBV9	few	TRBD1	CASSMGQGGNSPLHF	TGTGCCAGCAGCATGGGACAGGGTGGGAATTCACCCCTCCACTTT
13	TRBJ1-5	TRBV2	-	-	CASSSRGNQPQHF	TGTGCCAGCAGTAGCAGGGGCAATCAGCCCCAGCATTTT
13	TRBJ2-5	TRBV6-6	few	-	CASSPGSGETQYF	TGTGCCAGCAGTCCTGGGTCCGGGGAGACCCAGTACTTC
13	TRBJ1-2	TRBV11-2	few	-	CASSLGRPYGYTF	TGTGCCAGCAGCTTAGGGCGTCCGTATGGCTACACCTTC
15	TRBJ2-7	TRBV18	-	TRBD2	CASSPRTSGSYEQYF	TGTGCCAGCTCACCCCGGACTAGCGGAAGCTACGAGCAGTACTTC
14	TRBJ2-3	TRBV30	-	TRBD2	CAWSGGRAPDTQYF	TGTGCCTGGAGTGGGGGGAGGGCCCCAGATACGCAGTATTTT
15	TRBJ2-7	TRBV25-1	-	-	CASSVGTRTSYEQYF	TGTGCCAGCAGTGTTGGAACTCGGACATCCTACGAGCAGTACTTC
14	TRBJ2-2	TRBV19	few	-	CASSGTAGTGELFF	TGTGCCAGCTCCGGGACAGCGGGCACCGGGGAGCTGTTTTTT
15	TRBJ2-4	TRBV29-1	few	-	CSVEDPGSPKNIQYF	TGCAGCGTTGAAGATCCAGGGTCTCCCAAAAACATTCAGTACTTC
17	TRBJ2-3	TRBV7-2	-	TRBD2	CASSFGLAGARVDTQYF	TGTGCCAGCAGTTTCGGACTAGCGGGGGCGCGGGTAGATACGCAGTATTTT
13	TRBJ2-3	TRBV29-1	once	-	CSVDDSTTDTQYF	TGCAGCGTTGATGACAGCACGACAGATACGCAGTATTTT
12	TRBJ2-4	TRBV30	-	TRBD2	CAWSPSGVIQYF	TGTGCCTGGAGTCCTAGCGGGGTGATTCAGTACTTC